Listed here are 18 T cell receptor beta chains from one sample, sequenced in a study of T-cell memory formation after mild COVID-19. TCRdb redid the calling of the 5' RACE reads with MiXCR, one entry per CDR3 protein. The data show a few hundred thousand distinct CDR3 sequences, 14% seen once. What was sequenced was PBMCs or a T cell subset sorted from them (not recorded which). Receptor source: a man younger than 30 who had mild COVID-19 (a few samples of this study predate the infection). Cell type and time point are not known.

The sample holds a few counts of this clonotype. The gene calls are TRBV5-1 and TRBJ1-3, with D unclear. Trimming took off 0 bases at V and 7 bases at J, with 11 bases between the two ends. The germline CDR1 and CDR2 sequences are SGHRS and YFSETQ. This CDR3 has 14 amino acids. The CDR3 region has the DNA TGCGCCAGCAGCTTGGAGAGGGCGGGGAACACCATATATTTT. This translates into CASSLERAGNTIYF.

The chain recombines TRBV18 with TRBJ1-1; the D is unclear. The length of the CDR3 is 15 residues. Germline assignment: CDR1 KGHSH and CDR2 LQKENI. V was clipped by 3 bases and J by 0 bases, with 11 bases between them. The CDR3 nucleotides are TGTGCCAGCTCACCTCCGGCACAGCTGAACACTGAAGCTTTCTTT. Protein: CASSPPAQLNTEAFF.

The chain joins TRBV4-1 to TRBJ1-3; 7 bases map to TRBD1. The germline V gene has CDR1 MGHRA and CDR2 YSYEKL. The CDR3 sequence is 16 residues long. V shed 1 base and J 0 bases; nucleotides not matched to a gene: 3. The CDR3 reads CASSQGQGFSGNTIYF. Written as DNA, the CDR3 is TGCGCCAGCAGCCAAGGACAGGGATTCTCTGGAAACACCATATATTTT.

The chain recombines TRBV29-1 with TRBJ2-1; D call uncertain. V was trimmed by 4 bases and J by 1 base, leaving 8 bases between them. This CDR3 comprises 13 residues. CDR1 is SQVTM, CDR2 ANQGSEA, per germline. This chain's CDR3 is CSVGGVSYNEQFF. In DNA form, the CDR3 reads TGCAGCGTTGGTGGAGTGTCCTACAATGAGCAGTTCTTC.

This clonotype appeared a few times. The CDR3 sequence: CASRGQLETQYF. The CDR3 nucleotides are TGTGCCAGTAGGGGACAGTTGGAGACCCAGTACTTC. The chain has TRBV19 and TRBJ2-5, with TRBD1 matching 7 bases. After removal of 6 bases from V and 5 bases from J, the junction contained 3 bases not matched to a gene. CDR3 size: 12 residues. The V gene's germline CDR1 is LNHDA and CDR2 SQIVND (reference sequence).

The chain carries TRBV6-2 or TRBV6-3 and TRBJ1-2; possible D gene TRBD1, 5 bases. V dropped 2 bases and J dropped 6 bases, with 16 bases sitting between them. Germline CDR1 reads MNHEY; CDR2 reads SVGEGT. CDR3 length: 15 residues. The CDR3 spells CASSYPPGSEDGYTF. The CDR3 nucleotides are TGTGCCAGCAGTTACCCCCCAGGGAGTGAGGATGGCTACACCTTC.

A few counts support this clonotype. The chain carries TRBV2 and TRBJ1-3; D gene ambiguous. Germline loops: CDR1 SNHLY, CDR2 FYNNEI. The V gene lost 4 bases and the J gene lost 0 bases, with 10 bases spanning the gap. The CDR3 loop spans 15 amino acids. CDR3 coding DNA: TGTGCCAGCAGTGCCCTGGGCCTCTCTGGAAACACCATATATTTT. This encodes CASSALGLSGNTIYF.

This clonotype appeared a few times. The rearrangement uses TRBV7-6 and TRBJ2-6, with D tentatively TRBD1 or TRBD2 (5 bases each). The germline CDR1 and CDR2 sequences are SGHVS and FNYEAQ. The CDR3 extends over 15 amino acids. V lost 5 bases and J 5 bases, leaving 13 bases between the germline ends. The chain's CDR3 is CASSPGTVRANVLTF. CDR3 nucleotide sequence: TGTGCCAGCAGCCCGGGGACGGTGCGGGCCAACGTCCTGACTTTC.

In this sample, this clonotype turned up a few times. The chain couples TRBV5-4 to TRBJ2-3; D gene ambiguous. Trimming removed 4 bases at V and 0 bases at J, with 12 bases between. Germline-derived CDR1 and CDR2 are SGHNT and YYREEE (reference sequence). This CDR3 region has 15 residues. The CDR3 DNA is TGTGCCAGCAGCCCGACTGCGCGGAGCACAGATACGCAGTATTTT. Amino acid sequence: CASSPTARSTDTQYF.

Only a few counts were recorded for this clonotype. V and J are TRBV7-2 and TRBJ2-5; 8 nucleotides match TRBD1. The germline gives CDR1 SGHTA, CDR2 FQGNSA. The CDR3 sequence is 14 residues long. J was trimmed by 2 bases and V by 5 bases; bases with no gene match: 4. The CDR3 coding sequence is TGTGCCAGCAGCCCGGACAGGGTTCAAGAGACCCAGTACTTC. Protein: CASSPDRVQETQYF.

The gene calls are TRBV5-1 and TRBJ2-3; D is possibly TRBD1 or TRBD2 (6 bases each). Trimming pared 3 bases from V and 2 bases from J, leaving 10 bases between. CDR3 length: 14 amino acids. In germline, CDR1 is SGHRS, CDR2 YFSETQ. In DNA, the CDR3 is TGCGCCAGCAGCTCAGGGGACTCCACAGATACGCAGTATTTT. It yields the protein CASSSGDSTDTQYF.

The genes are TRBV5-1 and TRBJ1-6; D remains ambiguous. The germline V gene has CDR1 SGHRS and CDR2 YFSETQ. Trimming pared 3 bases from V and 0 bases from J, leaving 13 bases between. The CDR3 runs 17 residues. As DNA, the CDR3 is TGCGCCAGCAGCTCCACAGAGATAAGCTCCTATAATTCACCCCTCCACTTT. It translates to CASSSTEISSYNSPLHF.

The chain is built from TRBV18 and TRBJ1-1, with D uncertain. Germline values: CDR1 KGHSH, CDR2 LQKENI. V lost 2 bases, J lost 4 bases, and 11 bases lay in between. The CDR3 is 14 amino acids. CDR3 coding DNA: TGTGCCAGCTCACCATCGGTAGGGCTCACTGAAGCTTTCTTT. The encoded protein is CASSPSVGLTEAFF.

This chain links TRBV5-1 with TRBJ2-3; no clear D. Trimming cost V 4 bases and J 0 bases, with 12 bases left between them. This CDR3 has 15 residues. Germline V gene lookup returns CDR1 SGHRS and CDR2 YFSETQ. The CDR3 nucleotides are TGCGCCAGCAGCCGGAGAGGTGCTAGCACAGATACGCAGTATTTT. The encoded protein is CASSRRGASTDTQYF.

V usage is TRBV6-6 and J usage is TRBJ1-1; unclear D gene. Germline CDR1 reads MNHNY; CDR2 reads SVGAGI (reference sequence). Trimming took off 4 bases at V and 2 bases at J, with 11 bases between the two ends. The CDR3 has 14 amino acids. The CDR3 DNA sequence: TGTGCCAGCAGTTTGGGCGGTTATAACACTGAAGCTTTCTTT. Protein product: CASSLGGYNTEAFF.

This clonotype was observed many times. The rearrangement uses TRBV27 and TRBJ2-5, with TRBD1 as a possible D gene (6 bases). This CDR3 contains 12 residues. CDR1 and CDR2 (germline): MNHEY, SMNVEV (reference sequence). V gave up 6 bases and J gave up 6 bases, with 11 bases separating them. CDR3 nucleotides: TGTGCCAGCAGCCTAACAGGGAAGACCCAGTACTTC. Amino acid sequence: CASSLTGKTQYF.

The chain recombines TRBV2 with TRBJ1-2, with 7 bases fitting TRBD1. The CDR3 covers 13 residues. Germline loops: CDR1 SNHLY, CDR2 FYNNEI. V lost 8 bases to trimming and J lost 2 bases; unmatched junction nucleotides: 5. The CDR3 loop reads CASQGQPNYGYTF. The CDR3 DNA reads as TGTGCCAGCCAGGGACAGCCGAACTATGGCTACACCTTC.

The sample holds a few counts of this clonotype. The chain combines TRBV28 with TRBJ1-5; D is unclear. Trimming left V 3 bases short and J 10 bases short, with 7 bases between. Germline V gene lookup returns CDR1 MDHEN and CDR2 SYDVKM. CDR3 length equals 11 residues. The CDR3 loop reads CASSFNNPQHF. CDR3 nucleotide sequence: TGTGCCAGCAGTTTTAATAACCCCCAGCATTTT.